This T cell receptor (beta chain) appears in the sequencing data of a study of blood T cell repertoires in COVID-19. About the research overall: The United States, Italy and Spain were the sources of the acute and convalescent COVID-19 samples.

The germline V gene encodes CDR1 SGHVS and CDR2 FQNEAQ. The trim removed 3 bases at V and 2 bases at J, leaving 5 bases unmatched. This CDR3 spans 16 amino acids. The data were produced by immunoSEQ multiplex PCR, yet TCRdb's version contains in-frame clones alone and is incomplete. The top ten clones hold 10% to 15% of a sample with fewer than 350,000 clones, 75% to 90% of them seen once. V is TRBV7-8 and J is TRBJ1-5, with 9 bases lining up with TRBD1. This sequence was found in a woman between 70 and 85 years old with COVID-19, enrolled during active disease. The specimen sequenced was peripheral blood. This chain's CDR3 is CASSFGRQGGNQPQHF. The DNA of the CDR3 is TGTGCCAGCAGCTTCGGGAGACAGGGGGGCAATCAGCCCCAGCATTTT.